A selection of T cell receptor beta chains follows, all from one sample in a study of regulatory T cells in long-lasting Graves disease. MiXCR was run by TCRdb on the multiplex PCR reads, yielding one entry per CDR3 protein. The profile shows about 620,000 distinct CDR3 sequences, 16% of them singletons. The data also belong to a second study, concerning T cells in Graves' hyperthyroidism and ophthalmopathy.

The sample in question was peripheral blood mononuclear cells (PBMCs), obtained at new diagnosis, from a patient treated with antithyroid drugs. Receptors were obtained from a woman aged 25 to 39 with Graves disease. CDR3s include the opening cysteine and the closing phenylalanine or tryptophan. A D gene is named only where the DNA matches it firmly. Only part of the rows carry a size: once, few, many, or a class if the clone is expanded.

D gene	CDR3 length	V gene	clone size	J gene	CDR3 DNA	CDR3 protein
TRBD1	16	TRBV7-9	many	TRBJ1-5	TGTGCCAGCAGCTCGGGACAGGGCGGCATCAATCAGCCCCAGCATTTT	CASSSGQGGINQPQHF
TRBD1	14	TRBV5-5	few	TRBJ2-1	TGTGCCAGCAGCTTCAGGACAGGGAACAATGAGCAGTTCTTC	CASSFRTGNNEQFF
TRBD2	14	TRBV11-2	many	TRBJ2-7	TGTGCCAGCAGGATAGCGGGAGGGCCTTCCGAGCAGTACTTC	CASRIAGGPSEQYF
TRBD2	16	TRBV24-1	-	TRBJ2-1	TGTGCCACCAGTGATTCGGTAGCGGGAGTCCTCAATGAGCAGTTCTTC	CATSDSVAGVLNEQFF
-	13	TRBV30	many	TRBJ1-5	TGTGCCTGGAGTTCTTCTGGTGGTCAGCCCCAGCATTTT	CAWSSSGGQPQHF
TRBD2	15	TRBV11-1	many	TRBJ2-1	TGTGCCAGCAGTATTGTAGCGGGAGCTTGGGGTGAGCAGTTCTTC	CASSIVAGAWGEQFF
TRBD1	15	TRBV12-3/TRBV12-4	many	TRBJ1-1	TGTGCCAGCAGTTTTTTGGGACAGCTGAACACTGAAGCTTTCTTT	CASSFLGQLNTEAFF
TRBD2	15	TRBV5-4	-	TRBJ2-2	TGTGCCAGCAGCCTAGCGGGAGTCACAACCGGGGAGCTGTTTTTT	CASSLAGVTTGELFF
-	15	TRBV7-2	many	TRBJ2-1	TGTGCCAGCAGCCCGCAGGGAAGCTCCTACAATGAGCAGTTCTTC	CASSPQGSSYNEQFF
-	14	TRBV5-1	-	TRBJ1-2	TGCGCCAGCAGCCGATCCACAGGGAACTATGGCTACACCTTC	CASSRSTGNYGYTF
-	15	TRBV30	-	TRBJ2-2	TGTGCCTGGACTTATATGGGCTTCAACACCGGGGAGCTGTTTTTT	CAWTYMGFNTGELFF
TRBD1	14	TRBV28	many	TRBJ1-2	TGTGCCAGCAGCCCCACTGGACAGGACTATGGCTACACCTTC	CASSPTGQDYGYTF
-	14	TRBV6-2/TRBV6-3	few	TRBJ1-3	TGTGCCAGCAGTTTTACGTTCTCTGGAAACACCATATATTTT	CASSFTFSGNTIYF
-	14	TRBV30	-	TRBJ1-1	TGTGCCTGGAGTGTTTTGGTAAGCTCCACTGAAGCTTTCTTT	CAWSVLVSSTEAFF
-	15	TRBV27	many	TRBJ1-2	TGTGCCAGCAGGATCGCGTCAAGCGCTAACTATGGCTACACCTTC	CASRIASSANYGYTF
-	12	TRBV6-2/TRBV6-3	-	TRBJ1-5	TGTGCCAGCAGTACCGACCCTCTGGTCCAGCATTTT	CASSTDPLVQHF
TRBD1	14	TRBV5-1	-	TRBJ2-7	TGCGCCAGCAGCTTTGGGACAGTTCTCTACGAGCAGTACTTC	CASSFGTVLYEQYF
-	11	TRBV3-1	once	TRBJ1-3	TGTGCCGTCGGGTGGGGAAACACCATATATTTT	CAVGWGNTIYF
TRBD2	15	TRBV28	many	TRBJ2-1	TGTGCTTCGGGACTCCTGGGACTAGGAGACAATGAGCAGTTCTTC	CASGLLGLGDNEQFF
-	16	TRBV24-1	many	TRBJ2-1	TGTGCCACCAGTGAAGGAAGTGCGGGGTCCTACAATGAGCAGTTCTTC	CATSEGSAGSYNEQFF
TRBD1	14	TRBV29-1	many	TRBJ2-1	TGCAGCGTCGTCTGGACAGGTAGAGTCAATGAGCAGTTCTTC	CSVVWTGRVNEQFF
-	14	TRBV6-1	-	TRBJ2-3	TGTGCCAGTAAGCGGGTCTCTAGCACAGATACGCAGTATTTT	CASKRVSSTDTQYF
-	14	TRBV12-3/TRBV12-4	many	TRBJ1-1	TGTGCCAGCAGTTTAGCAGGAACAGTCACTGAAGCTTTCTTT	CASSLAGTVTEAFF
-	15	TRBV11-3	-	TRBJ2-1	TGTGCCAGCAGCCCCCCGGGACGGGCCTACAATGAGCAGTTCTTC	CASSPPGRAYNEQFF